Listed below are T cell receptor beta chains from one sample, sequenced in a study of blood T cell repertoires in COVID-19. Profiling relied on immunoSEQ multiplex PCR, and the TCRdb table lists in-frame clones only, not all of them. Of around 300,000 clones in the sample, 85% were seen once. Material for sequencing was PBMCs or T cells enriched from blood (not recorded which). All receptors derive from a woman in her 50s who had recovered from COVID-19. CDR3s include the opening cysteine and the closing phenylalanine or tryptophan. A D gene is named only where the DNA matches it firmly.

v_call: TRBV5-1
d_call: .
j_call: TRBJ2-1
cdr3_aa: CASFPGIRWGGRYNEQFF

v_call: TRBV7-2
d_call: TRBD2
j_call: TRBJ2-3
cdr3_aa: CASRSASGRAGTQYF

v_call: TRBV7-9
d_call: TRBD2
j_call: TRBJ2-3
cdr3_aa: CASSSGLAGAGDTQYF

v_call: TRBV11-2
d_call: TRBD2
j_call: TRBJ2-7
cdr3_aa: CASSPRLAGRREQYF

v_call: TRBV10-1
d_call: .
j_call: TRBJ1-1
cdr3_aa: CASSESGQGGTEAFF

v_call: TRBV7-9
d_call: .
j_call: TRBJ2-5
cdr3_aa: CASSFRQITYF

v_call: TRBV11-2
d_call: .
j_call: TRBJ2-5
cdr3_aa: CASSLLSGRQETQYF

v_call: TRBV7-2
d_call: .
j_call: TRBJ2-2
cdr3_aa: CASSLERTRGSRELFF

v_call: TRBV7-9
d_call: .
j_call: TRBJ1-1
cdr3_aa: CASSHQGQGNTEAFF

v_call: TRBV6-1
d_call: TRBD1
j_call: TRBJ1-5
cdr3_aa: CASSKGTGVSNQPQHF

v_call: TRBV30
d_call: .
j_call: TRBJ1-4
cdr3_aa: CAWGGPATNEKLFF

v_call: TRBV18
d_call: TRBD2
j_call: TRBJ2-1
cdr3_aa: CASSPPGGRAENEQFF

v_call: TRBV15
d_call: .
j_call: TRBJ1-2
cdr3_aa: CATSKSAGISNYGYTF

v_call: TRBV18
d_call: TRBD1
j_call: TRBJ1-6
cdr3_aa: CASSLRQGADNSPLHF

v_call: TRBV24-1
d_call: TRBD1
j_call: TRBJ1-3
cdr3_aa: CATSDSPGQGYGNTIYF

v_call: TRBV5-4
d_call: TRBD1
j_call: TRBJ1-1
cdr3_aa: CASRRGTVPNTEAFF

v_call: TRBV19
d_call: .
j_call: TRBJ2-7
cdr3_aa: CASTSGKNEQYF

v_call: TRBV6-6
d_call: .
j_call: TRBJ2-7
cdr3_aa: CASSYDTDEQYF

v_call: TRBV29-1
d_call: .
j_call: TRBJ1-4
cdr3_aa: CSVTQEDEKLFF

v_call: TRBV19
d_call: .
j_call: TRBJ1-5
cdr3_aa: CASSKWRGVPDSNQPQHF

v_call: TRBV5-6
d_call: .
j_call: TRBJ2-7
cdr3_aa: CASSLRRVTNEQYF

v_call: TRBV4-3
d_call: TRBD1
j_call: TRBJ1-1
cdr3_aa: CASSHPGQGGTEAFF

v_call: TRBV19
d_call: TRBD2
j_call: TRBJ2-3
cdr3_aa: CASSIDRGGGARDTQYF

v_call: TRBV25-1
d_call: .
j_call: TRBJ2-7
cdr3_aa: CASSESPVNLFYEQYF

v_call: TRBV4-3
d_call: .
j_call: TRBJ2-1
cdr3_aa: CASSSDTSFYNEQFF

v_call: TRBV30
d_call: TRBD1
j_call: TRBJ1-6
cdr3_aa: CAWSAKTGINSPLHF

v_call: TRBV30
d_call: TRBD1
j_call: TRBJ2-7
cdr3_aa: CAREKGAKQYF

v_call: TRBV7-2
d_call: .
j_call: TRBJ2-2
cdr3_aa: CASSLVATGELFF

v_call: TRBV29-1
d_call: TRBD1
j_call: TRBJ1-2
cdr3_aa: CSARDRDYSRTNYGYTF

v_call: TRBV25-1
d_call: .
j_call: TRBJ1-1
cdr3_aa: CASSGIPGTEAFF

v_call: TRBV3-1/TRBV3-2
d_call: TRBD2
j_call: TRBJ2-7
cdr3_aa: CASSPRGRGEQYF

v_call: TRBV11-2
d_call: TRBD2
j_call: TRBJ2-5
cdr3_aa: CASSLTGLAEGTQYF

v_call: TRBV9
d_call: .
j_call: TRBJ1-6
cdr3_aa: CASSARTTDNSPLHF

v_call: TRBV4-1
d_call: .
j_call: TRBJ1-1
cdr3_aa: CASSHPGTEAFF

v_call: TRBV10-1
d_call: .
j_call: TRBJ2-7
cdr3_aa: CASSEGRGYEQYF

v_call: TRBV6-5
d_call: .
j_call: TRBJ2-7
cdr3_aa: CASSPGPYEQYF

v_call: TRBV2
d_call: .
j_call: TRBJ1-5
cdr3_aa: CASSGQGIDQPQHF

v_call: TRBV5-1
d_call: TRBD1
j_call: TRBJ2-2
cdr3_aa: CASSPTTGARQLFF

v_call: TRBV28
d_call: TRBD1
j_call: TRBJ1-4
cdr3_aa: CASSGGDRSNEKLFF

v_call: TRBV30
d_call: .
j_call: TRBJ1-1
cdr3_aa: CAWSSLGNTEAFF

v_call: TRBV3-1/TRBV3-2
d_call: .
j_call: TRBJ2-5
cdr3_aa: CASSHQTTINYAGGRETQYF

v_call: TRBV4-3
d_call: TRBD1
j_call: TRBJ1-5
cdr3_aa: CASSGRQGVGPQHF